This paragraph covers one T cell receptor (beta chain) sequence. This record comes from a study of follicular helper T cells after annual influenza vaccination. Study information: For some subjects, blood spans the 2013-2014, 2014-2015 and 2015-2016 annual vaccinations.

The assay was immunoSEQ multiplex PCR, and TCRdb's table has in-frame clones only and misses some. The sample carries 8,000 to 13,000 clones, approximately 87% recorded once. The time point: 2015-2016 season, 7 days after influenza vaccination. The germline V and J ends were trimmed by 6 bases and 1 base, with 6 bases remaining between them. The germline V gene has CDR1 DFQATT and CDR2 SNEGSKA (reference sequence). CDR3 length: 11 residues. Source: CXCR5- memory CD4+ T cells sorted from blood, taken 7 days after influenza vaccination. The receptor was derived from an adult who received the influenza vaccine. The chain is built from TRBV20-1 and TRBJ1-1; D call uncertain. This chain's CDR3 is CSALGNTEAFF. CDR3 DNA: TGCAGTGCCCTAGGGAACACTGAAGCTTTCTTT.